A selection of T cell receptor beta chains follows, all from one sample in a study of PD-1 blockade in mismatch repair-deficient tumors. TCRdb's copy holds only in-frame clones and misses some; the assay was immunoSEQ multiplex PCR. The top ten hold approximately 5.5% of the sample, which has 75,000 to 80,000 clones, 70% to 90% seen once. The sequencing here drew on peripheral blood, taken 44 weeks after starting pembrolizumab. The receptors originated from an adult with mismatch repair-deficient cancer. Each CDR3 is given with its conserved first and last residue. A D gene is named only where the DNA matches it firmly. Rows may omit the clone size; those that give it use once, few, many or a size class.

j_call | clone_size | v_call | d_call | cdr3_aa | cdr3_nt
TRBJ2-1 | . | TRBV5-1 | . | CASSLAWTSSYNEQFF | TGCGCCAGCAGCTTGGCTTGGACAAGCTCCTACAATGAGCAGTTCTTC
TRBJ2-3 | few | TRBV4-3 | TRBD2 | CASSQGLRGADTQYF | TGCGCCAGCAGCCAGGGCCTACGGGGGGCAGATACGCAGTATTTT
TRBJ1-1 | . | TRBV19 | TRBD1 | CASRPTGENTEAFF | TGTGCCAGTAGACCGACAGGGGAGAACACTGAAGCTTTCTTT
TRBJ2-7 | . | TRBV6-1 | . | CASGKQGPPYEQYF | TGTGCCAGCGGTAAACAGGGACCTCCCTACGAGCAGTACTTC
TRBJ2-1 | . | TRBV9 | . | CASSTRRGGDSYNEQFF | TGTGCCAGCAGCACACGTAGAGGAGGGGACAGCTACAATGAGCAGTTCTTC
TRBJ2-2 | few | TRBV19 | . | CASSTRTAGELFF | TGTGCCAGTAGTACCCGGACTGCCGGGGAGCTGTTTTTT
TRBJ1-3 | . | TRBV19 | TRBD1 | CASSPGQGRNTIYF | TGTGCCAGTAGTCCAGGACAGGGGAGAAACACCATATATTTT
TRBJ2-1 | once | TRBV7-6 | . | CASSLGASYNEQFF | TGTGCCAGCAGCTTAGGGGCCTCCTACAATGAGCAGTTCTTC
TRBJ2-7 | . | TRBV18 | TRBD1 | CASSPYGGQGAEQYF | TGTGCCAGCTCCCCTTATGGAGGACAGGGGGCCGAGCAGTACTTC
TRBJ1-2 | few | TRBV27 | . | CASSFGGRNYGYTF | TGTGCCAGCAGTTTCGGAGGACGTAACTATGGCTACACCTTC
TRBJ2-7 | . | TRBV27 | TRBD2 | CASSLGTSGRYEQYF | TGTGCCAGCAGTTTAGGGACTAGCGGGAGGTACGAGCAGTACTTC
TRBJ2-1 | few | TRBV11-2 | TRBD2 | CASSSKSGTSGSPYNEQFF | TGTGCCAGCAGCTCGAAATCCGGGACTAGCGGGAGTCCCTACAATGAGCAGTTCTTC
TRBJ2-1 | . | TRBV13 | . | CASSSLKTRSYNEQFF | TGTGCCAGCAGCTCTCTCAAGACCCGCTCCTACAATGAGCAGTTCTTC
TRBJ2-7 | . | TRBV27 | . | CASSPTGFSSYEQYF | TGTGCCAGCAGTCCGACAGGTTTCAGCTCCTACGAGCAGTACTTC
TRBJ1-5 | . | TRBV4-2 | . | CASSPGGGGQRGAQHF | TGTGCCAGCAGCCCGGGGGGTGGCGGGCAAAGAGGGGCCCAGCATTTT
TRBJ2-6 | many | TRBV21-1 | . | CASKPLARTGANVLTF | TGTGCCAGCAAACCACTAGCTCGAACTGGGGCCAACGTCCTGACTTTC
TRBJ2-3 | . | TRBV29-1 | TRBD2 | CSVEGGLAGVGTDTQYF | TGCAGCGTTGAAGGGGGACTAGCGGGAGTGGGGACAGATACGCAGTATTTT
TRBJ1-1 | . | TRBV6-5 | . | CASSYSAGNTEAFF | TGTGCCAGCAGTTACAGTGCAGGGAACACTGAAGCTTTCTTT